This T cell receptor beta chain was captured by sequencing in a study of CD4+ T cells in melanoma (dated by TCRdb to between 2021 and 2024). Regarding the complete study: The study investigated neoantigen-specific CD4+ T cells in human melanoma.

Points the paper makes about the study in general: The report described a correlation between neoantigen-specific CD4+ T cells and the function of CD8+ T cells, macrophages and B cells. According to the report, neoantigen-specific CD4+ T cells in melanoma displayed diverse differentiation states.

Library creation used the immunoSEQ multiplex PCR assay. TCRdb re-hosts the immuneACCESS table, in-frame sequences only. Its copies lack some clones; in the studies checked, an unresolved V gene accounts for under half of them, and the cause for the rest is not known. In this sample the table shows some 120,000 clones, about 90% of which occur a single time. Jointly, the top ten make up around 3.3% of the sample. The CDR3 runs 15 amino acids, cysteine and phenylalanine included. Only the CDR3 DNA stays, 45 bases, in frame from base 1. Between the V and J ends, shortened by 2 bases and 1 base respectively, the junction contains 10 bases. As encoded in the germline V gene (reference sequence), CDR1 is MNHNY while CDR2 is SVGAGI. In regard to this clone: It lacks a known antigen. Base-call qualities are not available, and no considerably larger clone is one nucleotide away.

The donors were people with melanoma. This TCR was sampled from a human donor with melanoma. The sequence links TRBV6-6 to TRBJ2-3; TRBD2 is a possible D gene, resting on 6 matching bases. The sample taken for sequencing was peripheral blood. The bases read TGTGCCAGCAGTTACAGTGGAGGGCGCACAGATACGCAGTATTTT. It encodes CASSYSGGRTDTQYF.